A single sample is the source of the 22 T cell receptor beta chains below, sequenced in a study of beta chain features in type 1 diabetes (dated by TCRdb to 2017 to 2018). The study at large found these results: In all four CD4+ subsets, TCRB CDR3 length was moderately but significantly shorter in type 1 diabetes patients.

No antigen is known for these receptors. The method behind the library was the immunoSEQ multiplex PCR assay. The entire amount of isolated RNA was reverse transcribed using the High Capacity cDNA Reverse Transcription Kit, so the sequenced TCRB transcripts were expressed ones. As stored in TCRdb, this immuneACCESS dataset retains in-frame rearrangements with V and J assigned. A fraction of the clones does not appear; measured against another copy, unresolved V genes explain less than half of the discrepancy, and the remainder lacks a known reason. This sample has about 300,000 clones in its table, and about 14% of those were observed once. The leading ten clones occupy about 0.015% of the sample. The sequencing input was naive CD4+ T cells from blood. The cell subset or site label, as the study defines it: true naive CD4+ T cells. The origin of the receptors is a woman under 30 with type 1 diabetes.

This clone was picked up a small number of times. The chain recombines TRBV18 with TRBJ2-2; D not resolved. The CDR3 runs to 14 residues. With 1 base removed from V and 8 bases from J, the gap between germline ends came to 11 bases. Germline CDR1 is KGHSH and CDR2 is LQKENI. In DNA form, the CDR3 reads TGTGCCAGCTCACCACGTCAGACTGGTGGGGAGCTGTTTTTT. As protein: CASSPRQTGGELFF. The variable domain in full, with the rest retrieved from reference TRBV18 and TRBJ2-2, is NAGVMQNPRHLVRRRGQEARLRCSPMKGHSHVYWYRQLPEEGLKFMVYLQKENIIDESGMPKERFSAEFPKEGPSILRIQQVVRGDSAAYFCASSPRQTGGELFFGEGSRLTVL.

V gene TRBV30 combines with J gene TRBJ2-7; TRBD2 agrees at 7 bases. The CDR3 length is 12 residues. The germline V gene encodes CDR1 GTSNPN and CDR2 SVGIG (reference sequence). The ends lost 3 bases at V and 6 bases at J; junction bases unmatched: 5. The CDR3 sequence is CAWSPSGGEQYF. CDR3 sequence (DNA): TGTGCCTGGAGCCCCTCGGGGGGCGAGCAGTACTTC.

This clone was seen a few times. J is TRBJ2-1 and V is TRBV30, with 9 positions matching TRBD2. The CDR3 contains 14 residues. Germline-derived CDR1 and CDR2 are GTSNPN and SVGIG (reference sequence). V dropped 3 bases and J dropped 5; count of bases not matched to a gene: 5. Written as DNA, the CDR3 is TGTGCCTGGAGGGCTAGCGGGAATAACAATGAGCAGTTCTTC. The encoded protein is CAWRASGNNNEQFF.

This clone occurred a few times. The rearrangement joins TRBV7-6 to TRBJ2-3; the match to TRBD2 covers 8 bases. The length of the CDR3 is 15 residues. V shed 4 bases and J 4 bases; nucleotides not matched to a gene: 7. The V gene's germline CDR1 is SGHVS and CDR2 FNYEAQ. For the CDR3, the DNA is TGTGCCAGCAGCTCATCTGCGGGAGGTGCAGATACGCAGTATTTT. It is translated as CASSSSAGGADTQYF.

The chain employs TRBV2 and TRBJ1-4; TRBD1 agrees at 9 bases. Germline values: CDR1 SNHLY, CDR2 FYNNEI. V shed 1 base and J 10 bases; nucleotides not matched to a gene: 1. The CDR3 has 13 amino acids. The CDR3 coding sequence is TGTGCCAGCAGTGAAGGACAGGGGGGAAAACTGTTTTTT. It is translated as CASSEGQGGKLFF.

The CDR3 spells CASSIDLESTRGGYTF. In nucleotides, the CDR3 is TGTGCCAGTAGTATAGATCTCGAGTCGACAAGAGGGGGCTACACCTTC. The chain has TRBV19 and TRBJ1-2; D is uncertain. Between the trimmed V and J ends, which lost 0 bases and 8 bases, there was a span of 19 bases. Germline lookup yields CDR1 LNHDA and CDR2 SQIVND (reference sequence). The CDR3 is 16 residues long.

This clone was seen only a few times. The J gene is TRBJ2-1, the V gene TRBV6-6; 9 bases match TRBD2. The CDR3 loop spans 15 amino acids. V lost 2 bases and J lost 6; bases outside the gene matches: 5. Per germline, CDR1 MNHNY and CDR2 SVGAGI (reference sequence). The CDR3 sequence is CASSYGSGRSNEQFF. CDR3 in DNA: TGTGCCAGCAGTTACGGTAGCGGGAGATCCAATGAGCAGTTCTTC.

This clone was observed a few times. The chain carries TRBV29-1 and TRBJ1-1, with 8 nucleotides matching TRBD1. The CDR3 sequence is 14 residues long. Germline V lookup: CDR1 SQVTM, CDR2 ANQGSEA. V was clipped by 6 bases and J by 2 bases; unmatched bases: 8. Written as DNA, the CDR3 is TGCAGCGTCCCCTCGGCAGGGGGCAACACTGAAGCTTTCTTT. Translated: CSVPSAGGNTEAFF.

The rearrangement joins TRBV5-4 to TRBJ2-3; TRBD2 aligns across 11 bases. The CDR3 runs to 17 residues. Germline lookup yields CDR1 SGHNT and CDR2 YYREEE (reference sequence). The J segment lost 3 bases and the V segment lost 4 bases, leaving 10 bases of the junction unmatched. CDR3 DNA: TGTGCCAGCAGCCCTATACCGGGACTAGCGGCAACAGATACGCAGTATTTT. Residues: CASSPIPGLAATDTQYF. Full variable domain (rest looked up from reference TRBV5-4 and TRBJ2-3): ETGVTQSPTHLIKTRGQQVTLRCSSQSGHNTVSWYQQALGQGPQFIFQYYREEENGRGNFPPRFSGLQFPNYSSELNVNALELDDSALYLCASSPIPGLAATDTQYFGPGTRLTVL.

This clone was observed a handful of times. The chain recombines TRBV30 with TRBJ1-1, with a possible D match to TRBD1 (5 bases). CDR1 and CDR2 (germline): GTSNPN, SVGIG (reference sequence). V lost 4 bases and J lost 6, with 15 bases in between. The CDR3 consists of 13 residues. The DNA of the CDR3 is TGTGCCTGGACGTTGGCAAAAGGGGCTGAAGCTTTCTTT. It specifies CAWTLAKGAEAFF.

There are a few counts of this clone. The chain has TRBV18 and TRBJ2-7, with D perhaps matching TRBD1 (5 bases). The V end was cut by 6 bases, the J end by 7 bases, with 16 bases between. The CDR3 is made up of 13 amino acids. In germline, CDR1 is KGHSH, CDR2 LQKENI. The CDR3 sequence is CASSPGAGMEQYV. For the CDR3, the DNA is TGTGCCAGCTCCCCAGGCGCAGGGATGGAGCAGTACGTC.

This clone was seen a handful of times. Different DNA sequences within this sample yield the same CDR3. The genes are TRBV7-2 and TRBJ2-3, with D hard to call. Trimming shortened V by 5 bases and J by 1 base, and 7 bases separated the two germline ends. This CDR3 is 13 amino acids long. Germline CDR1 reads SGHTA; CDR2 reads FQGNSA. The CDR3 DNA reads as TGTGCCAGCAGCCCCGGAGGCACAGATACGCAGTATTTT. It is translated as CASSPGGTDTQYF.

In this sample, this clone turned up a few times. This sequence joins TRBV30 and TRBJ2-7, with D possibly TRBD1 on 5 matching bases. The CDR3 contains 12 residues. Trimming pared 5 bases from V and 5 bases from J, leaving 13 bases between. The germline CDR1 and CDR2 sequences are GTSNPN and SVGIG (reference sequence). CDR3 loop: CAWGQKGHEQYF. In nucleotides, the CDR3 is TGTGCCTGGGGTCAAAAGGGGCACGAGCAGTACTTC.

This clone was seen a few times. The chain carries TRBV10-3 and TRBJ1-1; D perhaps matches TRBD1 (6 bases). V was cut by 8 bases and J by 2 bases, with 12 bases left in between. This CDR3 is built from 13 residues. CDR1 ENHRY and CDR2 SYGVKD come from the germline V gene. The CDR3 region is CAILSGTNTEAFF. DNA for the CDR3: TGTGCCATCTTGTCCGGGACAAACACTGAAGCTTTCTTT.

This clone appeared a few times. The chain is built from TRBV7-3 and TRBJ2-3, with D possibly TRBD2 on 5 matching bases. CDR1 and CDR2 (germline): SGHTA, FQGTGA. This CDR3 has 15 residues. V dropped 2 bases and J dropped 0 bases, with 9 bases sitting between them. CDR3 sequence: CASSLLAPSTDTQYF. Written as DNA, the CDR3 is TGTGCCAGCAGCTTATTAGCGCCCAGCACAGATACGCAGTATTTT.

This clone was seen only a few times. The rearrangement links TRBV6-5 to TRBJ2-3, with 7 bases fitting TRBD2. The V and J ends lost 6 bases and 3 bases, in that order; junction bases with no gene match: 6. CDR1 MNHEY and CDR2 SVGAGI come from the germline V gene. The CDR3 sequence is 14 residues long. This chain's CDR3 is CASSYRLATDTQYF. For the CDR3, the DNA is TGTGCCAGCAGCTACCGACTAGCAACAGATACGCAGTATTTT.

The rearrangement joins TRBV4-2 to TRBJ1-3; TRBD1 matches 8 bases. This CDR3 region has 16 residues. The germline gives CDR1 LGHNA, CDR2 YNFKEQ. The V segment lost 4 bases and the J segment 4 bases; nucleotides outside the gene matches: 9. In DNA, the CDR3 is TGTGCCAGCAGCCCGACTGACAGGGGTGGAGGAAACACCATATATTTT. This sequence encodes CASSPTDRGGGNTIYF.

This chain connects TRBV18 to TRBJ2-7; weak D call: TRBD2 (5 bases). Germline V gene lookup returns CDR1 KGHSH and CDR2 LQKENI. There are 15 residues in the CDR3. V gave up 0 bases and J gave up 8 bases, with 17 bases separating them. DNA for the CDR3: TGTGCCAGCTCACCACCTAGCGAGACGGTCGTAAAGCAGTACTTC. As protein: CASSPPSETVVKQYF. Full variable domain (outside the CDR3, taken from reference TRBV18 and TRBJ2-7): NAGVMQNPRHLVRRRGQEARLRCSPMKGHSHVYWYRQLPEEGLKFMVYLQKENIIDESGMPKERFSAEFPKEGPSILRIQQVVRGDSAAYFCASSPPSETVVKQYFGPGTRLTVT.

This clone came up a few times. This chain connects TRBV7-2 to TRBJ2-3; 7 bases are shared with TRBD2. V lost 5 bases to trimming and J lost 6 bases; unmatched junction nucleotides: 2. The CDR3 is 12 residues long. The germline CDR1 and CDR2 sequences are SGHTA and FQGNSA. The CDR3 DNA sequence: TGTGCCAGCAGCCGGGGAGGGGATACGCAGTATTTT. This encodes CASSRGGDTQYF.

This clone was observed a few times. This chain connects TRBV5-1 to TRBJ1-1, with 10 positions matching TRBD1. Germline CDR1 SGHRS, CDR2 YFSETQ. V dropped 5 bases and J dropped 0; count of bases not matched to a gene: 7. The CDR3 spans 16 residues. CDR3 loop: CASSPTGGSMNTEAFF. CDR3 coding DNA: TGCGCCAGCAGTCCGACAGGGGGCTCCATGAACACTGAAGCTTTCTTT.

V and J are TRBV6-5 and TRBJ2-1, with 9 bases lining up with TRBD2. V shed 6 bases, J shed 6 bases, and the junction held 9 bases outside the gene matches. The CDR3 runs 15 residues. Germline CDR1 is MNHEY and CDR2 is SVGAGI. CDR3 coding DNA: TGTGCCAGCAGCCGTAGCGGGGGCCCCTTCAATGAGCAGTTCTTC. Protein: CASSRSGGPFNEQFF.

The genes are TRBV25-1 and TRBJ2-1; weak D call: TRBD2 (5 bases). V lost 5 bases and J lost 9, with 20 bases in between. Germline values: CDR1 MGHDK, CDR2 SYGVNS. The CDR3 is made up of 15 amino acids. This chain's CDR3 is CASSFTGVPIGEQFF. The DNA for the CDR3 is TGTGCCAGCAGTTTTACCGGGGTCCCGATCGGTGAGCAGTTCTTC. Based on the CDR3 plus reference TRBV25-1 and TRBJ2-1, the full variable domain is EADIYQTPRYLVIGTGKKITLECSQTMGHDKMYWYQQDPGMELHLIHYSYGVNSTEKGDLSSESTVSRIRTEHFPLTLESARPSHTSQYLCASSFTGVPIGEQFFGPGTRLTVL.